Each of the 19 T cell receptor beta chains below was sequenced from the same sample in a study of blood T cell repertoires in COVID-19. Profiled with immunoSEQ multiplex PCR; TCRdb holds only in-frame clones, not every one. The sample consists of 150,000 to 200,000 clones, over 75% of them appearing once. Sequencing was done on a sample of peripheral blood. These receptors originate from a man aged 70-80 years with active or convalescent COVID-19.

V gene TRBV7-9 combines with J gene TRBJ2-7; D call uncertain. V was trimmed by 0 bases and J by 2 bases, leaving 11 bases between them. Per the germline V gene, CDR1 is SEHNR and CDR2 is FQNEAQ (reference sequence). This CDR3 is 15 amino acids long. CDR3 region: CASSLATLEPYEQYF. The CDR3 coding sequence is TGTGCCAGCAGCTTAGCGACTCTGGAGCCCTACGAGCAGTACTTC.

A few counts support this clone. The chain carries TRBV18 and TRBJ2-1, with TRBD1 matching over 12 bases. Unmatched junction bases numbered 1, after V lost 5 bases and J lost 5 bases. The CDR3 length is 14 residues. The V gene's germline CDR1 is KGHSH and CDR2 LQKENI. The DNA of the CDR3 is TGTGCCAGCTCAAGGGACAGGGGGCACAATGAGCAGTTCTTC. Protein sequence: CASSRDRGHNEQFF.

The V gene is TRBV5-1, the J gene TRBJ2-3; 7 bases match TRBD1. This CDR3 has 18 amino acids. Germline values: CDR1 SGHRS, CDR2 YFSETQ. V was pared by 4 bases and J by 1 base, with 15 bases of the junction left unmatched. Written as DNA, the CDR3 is TGCGCCAGCAGCCCAGACCCCAACCGGGACAGTCGCACAGATACGCAGTATTTT. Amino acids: CASSPDPNRDSRTDTQYF.

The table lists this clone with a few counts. The CDR3 reads CASSQGTGFMNTEAFF. In DNA, the CDR3 is TGTGCCAGCAGCCAAGGTACAGGGTTCATGAACACTGAAGCTTTCTTT. V usage is TRBV3-1 (or the pseudogene TRBV3-2) and J usage is TRBJ1-1, with D possibly TRBD1 on 6 matching bases. V lost 1 base and J lost 0, with 12 bases in between. The germline gives CDR1 LGHDT, CDR2 YNNKEL (reference sequence). The CDR3 is 16 residues long.

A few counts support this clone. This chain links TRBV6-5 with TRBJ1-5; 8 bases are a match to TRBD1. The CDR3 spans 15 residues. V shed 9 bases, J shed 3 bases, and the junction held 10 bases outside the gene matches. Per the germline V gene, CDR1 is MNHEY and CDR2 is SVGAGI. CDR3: CASRYSGQDNQPQHF. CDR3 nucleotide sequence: TGTGCCAGTAGATACTCGGGACAGGACAATCAGCCCCAGCATTTT.

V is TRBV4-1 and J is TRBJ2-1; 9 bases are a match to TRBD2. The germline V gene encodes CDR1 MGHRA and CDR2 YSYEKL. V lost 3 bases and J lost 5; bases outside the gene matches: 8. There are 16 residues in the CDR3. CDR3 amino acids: CASSQPAGGGNNEQFF. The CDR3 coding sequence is TGCGCCAGCAGCCAGCCTGCGGGGGGGGGAAACAATGAGCAGTTCTTC.

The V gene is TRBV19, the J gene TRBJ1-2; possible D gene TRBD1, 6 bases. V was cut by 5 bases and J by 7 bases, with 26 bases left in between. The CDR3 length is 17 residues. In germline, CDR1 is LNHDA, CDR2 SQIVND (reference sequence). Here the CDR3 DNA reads TGTGCCAGTAGTGTTAATCGAATCCGAACCATCAGGGGTGGCTACACCTTC. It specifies CASSVNRIRTIRGGYTF.

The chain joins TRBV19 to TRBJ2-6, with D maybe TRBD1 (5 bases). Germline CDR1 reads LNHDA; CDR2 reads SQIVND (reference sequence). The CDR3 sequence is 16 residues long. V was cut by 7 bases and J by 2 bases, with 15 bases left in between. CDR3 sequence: CASTISSDTGANVLTF. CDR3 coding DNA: TGTGCCAGTACCATTAGTTCGGACACTGGGGCCAACGTCCTGACTTTC.

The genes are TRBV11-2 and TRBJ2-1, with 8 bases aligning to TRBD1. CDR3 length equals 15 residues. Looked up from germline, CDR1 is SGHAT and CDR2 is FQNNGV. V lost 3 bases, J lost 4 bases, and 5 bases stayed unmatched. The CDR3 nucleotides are TGTGCCAGCAGCTTGACAGGGGATACGTACAATGAGCAGTTCTTC. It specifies CASSLTGDTYNEQFF.

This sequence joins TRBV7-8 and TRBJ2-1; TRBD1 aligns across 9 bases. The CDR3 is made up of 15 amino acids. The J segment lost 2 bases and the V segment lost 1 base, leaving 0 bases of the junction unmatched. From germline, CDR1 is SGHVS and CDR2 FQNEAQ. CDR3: CASSLDRGPYNEQFF. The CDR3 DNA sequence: TGTGCCAGCAGCTTAGACAGGGGGCCCTACAATGAGCAGTTCTTC. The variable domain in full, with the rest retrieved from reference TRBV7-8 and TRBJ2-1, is GAGVSQSPRYKVAKRGQDVALRCDPISGHVSLFWYQQALGQGPEFLTYFQNEAQLDKSGLPSDRFFAERPEGSVSTLKIQRTQQEDSAVYLCASSLDRGPYNEQFFGPGTRLTVL.

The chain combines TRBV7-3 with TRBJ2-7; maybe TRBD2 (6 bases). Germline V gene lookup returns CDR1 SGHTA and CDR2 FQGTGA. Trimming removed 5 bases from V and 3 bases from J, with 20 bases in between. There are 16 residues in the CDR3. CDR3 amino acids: CASSPPVGGPNYEQYF. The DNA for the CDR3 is TGTGCCAGCAGCCCCCCGGTGGGAGGCCCGAACTACGAGCAGTACTTC.

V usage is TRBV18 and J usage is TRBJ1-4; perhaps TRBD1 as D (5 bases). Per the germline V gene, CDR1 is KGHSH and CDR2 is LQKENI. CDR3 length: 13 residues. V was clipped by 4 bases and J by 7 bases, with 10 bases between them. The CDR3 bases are TGTGCCAGCTCACAGGGGATGAGTGAAAAACTGTTTTTT. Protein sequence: CASSQGMSEKLFF.

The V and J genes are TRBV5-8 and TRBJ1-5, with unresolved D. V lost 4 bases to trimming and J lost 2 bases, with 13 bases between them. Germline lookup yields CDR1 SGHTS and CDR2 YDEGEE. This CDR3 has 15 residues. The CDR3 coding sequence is TGTGCCAGCAGCGCCAGCGTGAGCGGCAATCAGCCCCAGCATTTT. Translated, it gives CASSASVSGNQPQHF.

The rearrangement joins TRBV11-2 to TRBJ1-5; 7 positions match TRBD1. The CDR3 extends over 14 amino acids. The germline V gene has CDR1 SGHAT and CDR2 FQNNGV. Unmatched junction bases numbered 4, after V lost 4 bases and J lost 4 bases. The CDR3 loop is CASSSLTGNQPQHF. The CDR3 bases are TGTGCCAGCAGCTCACTGACAGGGAATCAGCCCCAGCATTTT.

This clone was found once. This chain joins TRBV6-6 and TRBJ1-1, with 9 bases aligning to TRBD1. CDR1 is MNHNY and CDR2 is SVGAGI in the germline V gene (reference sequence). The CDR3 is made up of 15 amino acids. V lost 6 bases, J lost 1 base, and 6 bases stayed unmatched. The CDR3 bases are TGTGCCAGCAGCGCGGGACAGGGTTCGAACACTGAAGCTTTCTTT. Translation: CASSAGQGSNTEAFF.

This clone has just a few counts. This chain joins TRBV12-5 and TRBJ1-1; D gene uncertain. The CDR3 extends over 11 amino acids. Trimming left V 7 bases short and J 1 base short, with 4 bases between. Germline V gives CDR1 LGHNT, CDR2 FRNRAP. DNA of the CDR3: TGTGCTAGTGTCAAGAACACTGAAGCTTTCTTT. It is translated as CASVKNTEAFF.

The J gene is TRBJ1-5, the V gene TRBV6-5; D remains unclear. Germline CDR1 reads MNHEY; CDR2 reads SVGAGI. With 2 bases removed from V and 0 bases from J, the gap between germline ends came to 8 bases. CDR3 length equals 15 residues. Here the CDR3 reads CASSYKHYSNQPQHF. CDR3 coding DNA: TGTGCCAGCAGTTACAAGCATTATAGCAATCAGCCCCAGCATTTT.

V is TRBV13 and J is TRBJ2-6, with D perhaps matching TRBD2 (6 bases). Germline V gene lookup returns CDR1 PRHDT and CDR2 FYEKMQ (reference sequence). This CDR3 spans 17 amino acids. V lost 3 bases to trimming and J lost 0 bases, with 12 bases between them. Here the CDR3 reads CASSLMSGDSGANVLTF. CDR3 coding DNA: TGTGCCAGCAGCTTGATGTCGGGGGACTCTGGGGCCAACGTCCTGACTTTC.

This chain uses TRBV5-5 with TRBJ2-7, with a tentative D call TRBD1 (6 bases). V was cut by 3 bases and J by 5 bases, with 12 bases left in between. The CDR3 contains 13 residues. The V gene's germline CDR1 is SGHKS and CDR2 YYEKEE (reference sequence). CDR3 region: CASSSRQVNEQYF. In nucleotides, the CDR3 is TGTGCCAGCAGCTCAAGACAGGTGAACGAGCAGTACTTC.